The rows below give T cell receptor beta chains drawn from one sample of a study of CD8 T cells in ankylosing spondylitis. One entry per CDR3 protein results from TCRdb running MiXCR on the 5' RACE reads. Among just under 350,000 distinct CDR3 sequences listed, about 15% were seen once. The sample consisted of blood, either unsorted or a sorted T cell fraction (not recorded which). The receptors were gathered from a male donor with ankylosing spondylitis or in good health (not recorded which). The CDR3 runs from the conserved cysteine through the conserved F or W. D genes are given only for firm matches. Clone size appears in some rows only: once, few, many, or a class for an expanded clone.

J | V | D | size | DNA | CDR3
TRBJ2-7 | TRBV20-1 | . | few | TGCAGTGCTAAAAAAGGGGGGGGCCCATACGAGCAGTACTTC | CSAKKGGGPYEQYF
TRBJ1-2 | TRBV12-5 | TRBD1 | few | TGTGCTAGTGGTCTAACCGGGACAGGGGCAGGGAGGAACTATGGCTACACCTTC | CASGLTGTGAGRNYGYTF
TRBJ2-7 | TRBV20-1 | . | few | TGCAGTGCTAGAGAAGGGGGGAAAAGCTCCTACGAGCAGTACTTC | CSAREGGKSSYEQYF
TRBJ2-1 | TRBV5-1 | . | few | TGCGCCAGCAGCCCAGAAAAGCCCCAGGAGCAGTTCTTC | CASSPEKPQEQFF
TRBJ2-1 | TRBV5-1 | TRBD1 | . | TGCGCCAGCAGCTTGGGGGTGACAGGGGGAATGAATGAGCAGTTCTTC | CASSLGVTGGMNEQFF
TRBJ2-5 | TRBV12-3/TRBV12-4 | . | . | TGTGCCAGCAGTTTAGGGGACCGCGGACGAGAGACCCAGTACTTC | CASSLGDRGRETQYF
TRBJ1-1 | TRBV20-1 | . | many | TGCAGCGCTCCGGGACAACTGAACACTGAAGCTTTCTTT | CSAPGQLNTEAFF
TRBJ2-7 | TRBV4-1 | . | . | TGCGCCAGCAGCCCACCCACGGGACTTATTTACGAGCAGTACTTC | CASSPPTGLIYEQYF
TRBJ2-2 | TRBV28 | . | . | TGTGCCAGCAGCCCCCACAGGCCCGGGGAGCTGTTTTTT | CASSPHRPGELFF
TRBJ1-1 | TRBV3-1 | . | few | TGTGCCAGCAGCCAAGATAGGGCGCGGGGAATGAACACTGAAGCTTTCTTT | CASSQDRARGMNTEAFF
TRBJ2-5 | TRBV5-1 | . | few | TGCGCCAGCAGCTTGGGGGCGATCCAAGAGACCCAGTACTTC | CASSLGAIQETQYF
TRBJ1-4 | TRBV6-1 | . | . | TGTGCCAGCAGTGAATTGGAGCAAAAACTGTTTTTT | CASSELEQKLFF
TRBJ2-5 | TRBV14 | . | . | TGTGCCAGCAGCCGCCCAGGGGGAGGAGAGACCCAGTACTTC | CASSRPGGGETQYF